This TCR beta chain stems from a study of T cells after yellow fever vaccination. Per the germline V gene, CDR1 is SGDLS and CDR2 is YYNGEE. There are 15 residues in the CDR3. Between the trimmed V and J ends, which lost 0 bases and 5 bases, there was a span of 13 bases. In this sample, this clonotype turned up a few times. Its antigen is unknown. TCRdb used MiXCR to reprocess the 5' RACE reads, holding one entry per CDR3 protein. The top ten hold 18% of the sample, which has about 330,000 distinct CDR3 sequences, roughly 7% seen once. Study-wide results and caveats: Reappearance after the booster was observed for most primary-vaccination clones (around 96% CD4, over 75% CD8). CD4 and CD8 compartments shared a small share of clonotypes.

The chain uses TRBV9 and TRBJ2-3, with D possibly matching TRBD1 (5 bases). This TCR came from a man between 18 and 29 years old who received the YFV17D yellow fever vaccine. This material consisted of PBMCs, taken roughly seven weeks after the first yellow fever vaccination. The CDR3 nucleotides are TGTGCCAGCAGCGTAGATGCCGGCAGGGTAGATACGCAGTATTTT. Its translation: CASSVDAGRVDTQYF.